Listed here are 30 T cell receptor beta chains from one sample, sequenced in a study of blood T cell repertoires in COVID-19. The data were produced by immunoSEQ multiplex PCR, yet TCRdb's version contains in-frame clones alone and is incomplete. The table records roughly 360,000 clones, about four fifths of them present only once. The sequencing input was PBMCs or T cells enriched from blood (not recorded which). The origin of the receptors is a woman aged 45-59 years who had recovered from COVID-19.

This clone was detected only once. The rearrangement uses TRBV11-2 and TRBJ2-3, with D possibly being TRBD2 (5 bases). Germline loops: CDR1 SGHAT, CDR2 FQNNGV. V was pared by 6 bases and J by 4 bases, with 14 bases between. This CDR3 contains 14 residues. The CDR3 here is CASRDALEADTQYF. The CDR3 coding sequence is TGTGCCAGCAGGGACGCACTAGAAGCAGATACGCAGTATTTT.

V gene TRBV15 combines with J gene TRBJ1-2, with D possibly being TRBD1 (5 bases). Trimming removed 3 bases at V and 2 bases at J, with 16 bases between. Germline V gene data show CDR1 as LNHNV and CDR2 as YYDKDF (reference sequence). The CDR3 sequence is 16 residues long. CDR3 nucleotide sequence: TGTGCCACCAGCAGGGGCGGGGGGGATTCCAACTATGGCTACACCTTC. Encoded protein: CATSRGGGDSNYGYTF.

In this sample, this clone turned up a few times. The gene calls are TRBV6-2 or TRBV6-3 and TRBJ2-6, with 12 bases lining up with TRBD1. Germline V lookup: CDR1 MNHEY, CDR2 SVGEGT. There are 21 residues in the CDR3. The J segment lost 3 bases and the V segment lost 2 bases, leaving 14 bases of the junction unmatched. The CDR3 DNA sequence: TGTGCCAGCAGTTACAGGGGGCTCCGCCGGGACAGGGGGCGTGGGGCCAACGTCCTGACTTTC. Translation: CASSYRGLRRDRGRGANVLTF.

V gene TRBV4-2 combines with J gene TRBJ2-2, with TRBD2 matching 9 bases. V shed 4 bases and J 2 bases; nucleotides not matched to a gene: 5. In germline, CDR1 is LGHNA, CDR2 YNFKEQ. The CDR3 sequence is 16 residues long. This CDR3 reads CASSRWGLANTGELFF. The DNA for the CDR3 is TGTGCCAGCAGCCGCTGGGGACTAGCCAACACCGGGGAGCTGTTTTTT.

V is TRBV24-1 and J is TRBJ1-5; 9 bases map to TRBD1. Germline V gene sequence: CDR1 KGHDR, CDR2 SFDVKD. V lost 11 bases to trimming and J lost 6 bases; unmatched junction nucleotides: 10. The CDR3 is made up of 14 amino acids. The CDR3, as DNA: TGTGCCAGAAGACCGGGACAGGGCCTTCAGCCCCAGCATTTT. Amino acids: CARRPGQGLQPQHF.

This chain connects TRBV5-1 to TRBJ1-6, with D possibly being TRBD1 (5 bases). CDR1 and CDR2 from the germline V gene are SGHRS and YFSETQ. Between the trimmed V and J ends, which lost 0 bases and 6 bases, there was a span of 19 bases. The CDR3 sequence is 18 residues long. DNA for the CDR3: TGCGCCAGCAGCTTGGCTTCGACCACAGGAGCTATTAATTCACCCCTCCACTTT. This codes for CASSLASTTGAINSPLHF.

This chain joins TRBV5-4 and TRBJ2-7; D uncertain. V lost 1 base and J 1 base, leaving 6 bases between the germline ends. Germline assignment: CDR1 SGHNT and CDR2 YYREEE (reference sequence). CDR3 length equals 13 residues. For the CDR3, the DNA is TGTGCCAGCAGCTTGTGGCAATCCTACGAGCAGTACTTC. Translated, it gives CASSLWQSYEQYF.

J is TRBJ2-1 and V is TRBV7-9; the D is unclear. The CDR3 length is 15 residues. V gave up 1 base and J gave up 2 bases, with 9 bases separating them. The germline V gene has CDR1 SEHNR and CDR2 FQNEAQ (reference sequence). The CDR3 spells CASSLGVGAYNEQFF. For the CDR3, the DNA is TGTGCCAGCAGCTTAGGAGTCGGAGCCTACAATGAGCAGTTCTTC.

V gene TRBV7-9 combines with J gene TRBJ2-1; 11 positions match TRBD2. Trimming at V came to 5 bases and at J to 8 bases, leaving 11 bases not matched to a gene. Per germline, CDR1 SEHNR and CDR2 FQNEAQ (reference sequence). The CDR3 spans 16 residues. CDR3 residues: CASSPLTSGMRYEQFF. CDR3 sequence (DNA): TGTGCCAGCAGCCCCCTGACTAGCGGGATGCGTTATGAGCAGTTCTTC.

The chain is built from TRBV2 and TRBJ2-1; D is unclear. The CDR3 extends over 13 amino acids. With 2 bases removed from V and 5 bases from J, the gap between germline ends came to 7 bases. Germline V gene lookup returns CDR1 SNHLY and CDR2 FYNNEI. Here the CDR3 reads CASSEFRNNEQFF. For the CDR3, the DNA is TGTGCCAGCAGTGAATTTAGAAACAATGAGCAGTTCTTC.

This clone was detected only a few times. This chain connects TRBV19 to TRBJ1-1; 8 nucleotides match TRBD1. The CDR3 has 15 residues. Trimming took 4 bases from V and 1 from J; bases not matched to a gene: 5. Germline loops: CDR1 LNHDA, CDR2 SQIVND (reference sequence). CDR3 bases: TGTGCCAGTAGTAGAGGGGGACAGGCGAACACTGAAGCTTTCTTT. This translates into CASSRGGQANTEAFF. Full variable domain (rest looked up from reference TRBV19 and TRBJ1-1): DGGITQSPKYLFRKEGQNVTLSCEQNLNHDAMYWYRQDPGQGLRLIYYSQIVNDFQKGDIAEGYSVSREKKESFPLTVTSAQKNPTAFYLCASSRGGQANTEAFFGQGTRLTVV.

The rearrangement uses TRBV5-1 and TRBJ1-2; D is ambiguous. Trimming took 1 base from V and 0 from J, leaving 10 bases between them. Germline loops: CDR1 SGHRS, CDR2 YFSETQ. The CDR3 runs 15 residues. CDR3 residues: CASSLFRSPNYGYTF. CDR3 sequence (DNA): TGCGCCAGCAGCTTGTTCCGGTCGCCTAACTATGGCTACACCTTC. The full variable domain, rest sourced from reference TRBV5-1 and TRBJ1-2, is KAGVTQTPRYLIKTRGQQVTLSCSPISGHRSVSWYQQTPGQGLQFLFEYFSETQRNKGNFPGRFSGRQFSNSRSEMNVSTLELGDSALYLCASSLFRSPNYGYTFGSGTRLTVV.

This chain links TRBV18 with TRBJ1-4, with 8 positions matching TRBD1. This CDR3 has 13 residues. Trimming removed 2 bases from V and 7 bases from J; junction bases left unmatched: 0. The germline V gene has CDR1 KGHSH and CDR2 LQKENI. This CDR3 reads CASSPTGGEKLFF. DNA for the CDR3: TGTGCCAGCTCACCAACAGGGGGTGAAAAACTGTTTTTT.

The V and J genes are TRBV27 and TRBJ1-1, with a tentative D call TRBD1 (6 bases). V lost 3 bases and J 0 bases, leaving 8 bases between the germline ends. CDR3 length: 14 amino acids. CDR1 is MNHEY, CDR2 SMNVEV, per germline (reference sequence). This CDR3 is CASSFRGLNTEAFF. In DNA form, the CDR3 reads TGTGCCAGCAGTTTCAGGGGTTTGAACACTGAAGCTTTCTTT.

The CDR3 spells CASRTDNRVFEPQHF. CDR3 in DNA: TGTGCCAGCAGGACAGACAACAGGGTATTTGAGCCCCAGCATTTT. The gene calls are TRBV28 and TRBJ1-5; the D gene is possibly TRBD1 (6 bases). This CDR3 contains 15 residues. Trimming stripped 6 bases from V and 8 bases from J, with 20 bases between. Germline lookup yields CDR1 MDHEN and CDR2 SYDVKM.

The chain employs TRBV9 and TRBJ2-1; 10 bases fit TRBD2. Looked up from germline, CDR1 is SGDLS and CDR2 is YYNGEE. With V trimmed by 2 bases and J by 9 bases, 11 bases remained unmatched. The length of the CDR3 is 16 residues. The CDR3 here is CASSVTSGLPGGEQFF. CDR3 DNA: TGTGCCAGCAGCGTGACTAGCGGGCTCCCCGGCGGTGAGCAGTTCTTC.

The CDR3 spells CASSLAQYNEQFF. In DNA, the CDR3 is TGTGCCAGCAGCTTAGCTCAGTACAATGAGCAGTTCTTC. The J gene is TRBJ2-1, the V gene TRBV7-9; D remains unclear. Germline lookup yields CDR1 SEHNR and CDR2 FQNEAQ (reference sequence). The CDR3 extends over 13 amino acids. V dropped 0 bases and J dropped 4 bases, with 4 bases sitting between them.

The gene calls are TRBV19 and TRBJ1-6; a weak D match, TRBD1 (5 bases). The V end lost 7 bases, the J end lost 8 bases, and 15 bases lay between the germline ends. This CDR3 spans 14 amino acids. Germline-derived CDR1 and CDR2 are LNHDA and SQIVND (reference sequence). The CDR3 reads CASKTGTIDSPLHF. CDR3 DNA sequence: TGTGCCAGTAAGACCGGGACTATCGATTCACCCCTCCACTTT. Based on the CDR3 plus reference TRBV19 and TRBJ1-6, the full variable domain is DGGITQSPKYLFRKEGQNVTLSCEQNLNHDAMYWYRQDPGQGLRLIYYSQIVNDFQKGDIAEGYSVSREKKESFPLTVTSAQKNPTAFYLCASKTGTIDSPLHFGNGTRLTVT.

The chain uses TRBV9 and TRBJ2-1; 7 bases match TRBD2. V was clipped by 0 bases and J by 4 bases; unmatched bases: 4. The CDR3 covers 15 residues. Germline V gene lookup returns CDR1 SGDLS and CDR2 YYNGEE. The CDR3 DNA reads TGTGCCAGCAGCGTAGAATCGGGAGGATACAATGAGCAGTTCTTC. Translating gives CASSVESGGYNEQFF.

This sequence joins TRBV3-1 (or the pseudogene TRBV3-2) and TRBJ1-1; weak D call: TRBD1 (5 bases). The germline gives CDR1 LGHDT, CDR2 YNNKEL (reference sequence). This CDR3 is 18 amino acids long. The V end lost 3 bases, the J end lost 1 base, and 21 bases lay between the germline ends. The CDR3 bases are TGTGCCAGCAGCCACACAAGAAGAAGAGGACACCAGAACACTGAAGCTTTCTTT. Protein product: CASSHTRRRGHQNTEAFF.

This rearrangement joins TRBV7-9 to TRBJ1-2; 7 nucleotides agree with TRBD1. Germline V gene sequence: CDR1 SEHNR, CDR2 FQNEAQ (reference sequence). V lost 1 base to trimming and J lost 8 bases; unmatched junction nucleotides: 7. The CDR3 sequence is 14 residues long. The chain's CDR3 is CASSLVPQGGGYTF. CDR3 DNA: TGTGCCAGCAGCTTAGTACCGCAGGGGGGCGGCTACACCTTC.

This clone has just a few counts. V is TRBV7-2 and J is TRBJ2-2, with 14 nucleotides matching TRBD2. V dropped 5 bases and J dropped 10; count of bases not matched to a gene: 6. Germline CDR1 and CDR2: SGHTA and FQGNSA. This CDR3 is 15 amino acids long. The CDR3 spells CASSPRTSGGPELFF. The CDR3 DNA is TGTGCCAGCAGCCCGCGGACTAGCGGGGGGCCGGAGCTGTTTTTT.

The CDR3 here is CASSLAGDYGYTF. CDR3 coding DNA: TGTGCCAGCAGCTTAGCCGGTGACTATGGCTACACCTTC. V usage is TRBV7-9 and J usage is TRBJ1-2; D not certain. The CDR3 spans 13 residues. Trimming removed 0 bases at V and 3 bases at J, with 5 bases between. Germline V gives CDR1 SEHNR, CDR2 FQNEAQ (reference sequence).

As to this clone: Germline and junction disagree at one end, which may indicate a read error. The CDR3 DNA reads as TGTGCCTGGAGTGTAACTAATAGCGGGACACCCCCACTCTTC. It is translated as CAWSVTNSGTPPLF. V usage is TRBV30 and J usage is TRBJ2-7, with TRBD2 matching 8 bases. Looked up from germline, CDR1 is GTSNPN and CDR2 is SVGIG (reference sequence). The CDR3 is made up of 14 amino acids.

The chain combines TRBV2 with TRBJ1-1; D is perhaps TRBD1 (6 bases). V lost 6 bases and J 0 bases, leaving 8 bases between the germline ends. CDR1 is SNHLY, CDR2 FYNNEI, per germline. The CDR3 contains 13 residues. DNA for the CDR3: TGTGCCAGCAGGAACAGGGTGAACACTGAAGCTTTCTTT. It codes for CASRNRVNTEAFF. Filled out from reference TRBV2 and TRBJ1-1, the complete variable domain reads EPEVTQTPSHQVTQMGQEVILRCVPISNHLYFYWYRQILGQKVEFLVSFYNNEISEKSEIFDDQFSVERPDGSNFTLKIRSTKLEDSAMYFCASRNRVNTEAFFGQGTRLTVV.

This chain uses TRBV2 with TRBJ1-1, with D possibly TRBD1 on 5 matching bases. The CDR3 runs to 13 residues. CDR1 and CDR2 from the germline V gene are SNHLY and FYNNEI. The ends were cut back, 2 bases at V and 11 bases at J, with 15 bases in the middle. The CDR3 region is CASSEPDSSRAFF. DNA of the CDR3: TGTGCCAGCAGTGAACCCGACAGCTCACGCGCTTTCTTT.

This clone was observed at least ten times. V gene TRBV27 combines with J gene TRBJ2-7; D perhaps matches TRBD2 (7 bases). Trimming stripped 7 bases from V and 7 bases from J, with 29 bases between. The V gene's germline CDR1 is MNHEY and CDR2 SMNVEV (reference sequence). This CDR3 region has 17 residues. Written as DNA, the CDR3 is TGTGCCAGCAAATTAAACTGGAAGGGGGGGGACCAGCGGGAGCAGTACTTC. Its protein product is CASKLNWKGGDQREQYF.

This clone was counted a single time. V and J are TRBV7-3 and TRBJ2-3; 12 nucleotides align to TRBD1. This CDR3 comprises 15 residues. The ends lost 4 bases at V and 7 bases at J; junction bases unmatched: 6. The germline V gene encodes CDR1 SGHTA and CDR2 FQGTGA. CDR3 in DNA: TGTGCCAGCAGCTCCGGGACAGGGGGCATAAATACGCAGTATTTT. Protein sequence: CASSSGTGGINTQYF.

The chain employs TRBV6-5 and TRBJ2-3, with D unresolved. This CDR3 is built from 13 residues. Germline V lookup: CDR1 MNHEY, CDR2 SVGAGI. The ends were cut back, 2 bases at V and 1 base at J, with 4 bases in the middle. The CDR3 loop reads CASSYRGTDTQYF. DNA of the CDR3: TGTGCCAGCAGTTACCGAGGCACAGATACGCAGTATTTT.

A few counts support this clone. The CDR3 region is CASSQGDVRGENTGELFF. CDR3 DNA sequence: TGTGCCAGCAGCCAAGGGGACGTTCGGGGGGAGAACACCGGGGAGCTGTTTTTT. The chain is built from TRBV4-2 and TRBJ2-2, with 7 bases matching TRBD2. The V gene's germline CDR1 is LGHNA and CDR2 YNFKEQ. J was trimmed by 1 base and V by 1 base; bases with no gene match: 9. The CDR3 is 18 amino acids.